This T cell receptor (beta chain) was retrieved from a study of patients and donors after allogeneic stem cell transplantation. CDR3 length equals 14 residues. The trim removed 7 bases at V and 9 bases at J, leaving 12 bases unmatched. Germline values: CDR1 MDHEN, CDR2 SYDVKM. One entry per CDR3 protein results from TCRdb running MiXCR on the RT-PCR reads. Seen here are about 25,000 distinct CDR3 sequences, roughly two fifths observed once, and the top ten hold 60% to 85%. The sequence derives from a human donor who was either an allogeneic HSCT recipient or a stem cell or donor lymphocyte infusion donor (not recorded which). It is not recorded whose cells these are; they may come from a transplant donor. The chain carries TRBV28 and TRBJ2-1; 7 bases align to TRBD2. Sequenced: blood, either unsorted or a sorted T cell fraction (not recorded which). For the CDR3, the DNA is TGTGCCAGCACCCAAGGCGGCCTAGCGGTTGAGCAGTTCTTC. It codes for CASTQGGLAVEQFF. The full variable domain, with the rest looked up from reference TRBV28 and TRBJ2-1, is DVKVTQSSRYLVKRTGEKVFLECVQDMDHENMFWYRQDPGLGLRLIYFSYDVKMKEKGDIPEGYSVSREKKERFSLILESASTNQTSMYLCASTQGGLAVEQFFGPGTRLTVL.